Here is one TCR beta chain with its context. There is no known antigen for this receptor. Base qualities are not provided; no much larger clone lies one nucleotide away. The data originate from a study of PD-1 blockade in classical Hodgkin lymphoma (TCRdb year 2020). Context from the whole study: Nivolumab dosing was 3 mg/kg intravenously every 2 weeks, continuing until either disease progression or unacceptable toxicity. A peripheral blood immune signature of response to PD-1 blockade in classical Hodgkin lymphoma was defined using TCR beta sequencing and CyTOF.

What the time point label conveys for this sample: cycle 1 day 1 (C1D1), immediately before nivolumab initiation. Every trial patient had relapsed following autologous stem cell transplantation, and prior brentuximab vedotin exposure was what differed among cohorts A, B and C. Magnetic negative selection with a Miltenyi CD4+ T cell isolation kit was used to purify CD4+ T cells from thawed PBMCs. The trial cohort included 56 patients with relapsed/refractory classical Hodgkin lymphoma, and each patient had a best overall response of complete response, partial response or progressive disease. Single-agent nivolumab was administered to trial patients in the multi-cohort phase II CheckMate 205 trial. Best overall response was determined by an independent review committee according to the 2007 International Working Group response criteria. PBMCs from the trial were collected at three points: immediately before nivolumab initiation (C1D1), and during therapy at cycle 2 day 1 and cycle 4 day 1. Peripheral blood was collected in 8 mL Vacutainer Cell Preparation Tubes, from which PBMCs were isolated by centrifugation and then cryopreserved. Purified CD4+ and CD8+ fractions were prepared only for cases where an additional PBMC sample was available. Magnetically labelled cells were removed on LS columns in a quadroMACS separator, and the flow-through was retained as the purified fraction.

Genomic DNA was isolated using the Qiagen DNeasy kit from unsorted PBMCs as well as from negatively selected CD4+ and CD8+ fractions. Amplification of TCR beta CDR3 regions was done by immunoSEQ multiplex PCR with primers that anneal to V and J segments. A synthetic immune receptor repertoire was used to minimize amplification bias, and any residual bias was removed computationally once sequencing was done. Concerning the study's data processing: Custom Python scripts were used to quantify repertoire diversity as the Shannon entropy index. Unsorted, CD4+ and CD8+ repertoires were analyzed separately, except in combined analyses where CD4+ and CD8+ sequences were merged in silico. A clone counted as expanded when the clone's frequency after treatment rose at least 2-fold relative to C1D1, and clones undetected at baseline were given a pseudocount of 0.5. Singleton clones were defined as clones with 0 or 1 copy at C1D1, and non-singleton clones were defined as clones with 2 or more copies. Clones expanded in unsorted samples were annotated as CD4+, CD8+ or unknown by matching protein sequences in sorted samples from the same patient. Wilcoxon tests were applied to paired samples to test diversity changes from C1D1 to C4D1. This immuneACCESS table, as held by TCRdb, lists in-frame sequences with V and J called but not all clones. Of the missing ones, under half trace to an unresolved V gene in checked studies; the others have no known cause. V and J calls and clone size are copied from that table; D and trimming were computed from the DNA. The sample contains about 16,000 clones, 85% of them found a single time. The biggest ten clones account for 1% of the sample.

Overall results and qualifications from the work: Baseline TCR diversity was reported to be lower in newly diagnosed patients than in healthy donors, and even lower in relapsed/refractory patients. By C4D1, a significant rise was seen in CD4+ TCR diversity but not in CD8+ TCR diversity (p=0.0027 vs p=0.16), and the rise was most apparent among complete responders (p=0.02). The study was restricted to a single clinical trial cohort, and the causes of repertoire differences, possibly disease activity or prior therapy, were left undefined. Trial patients achieving complete response had baseline diversity similar to newly diagnosed patients, whereas partial responders and progressors had significantly lower diversity. Patients starting nivolumab less than 1 year after ASCT had lower diversity and were excluded from later analyses to avoid confounding by immune reconstitution.

This TCR was recovered from a human donor with classical Hodgkin lymphoma. Here the sequenced sample was CD4+ T cells from blood, taken at baseline.

The CDR3 region: CASSRGWSSYNEQFF. The nucleotide sequence is TGTGCCAGCAGTCGGGGATGGAGCTCCTACAATGAGCAGTTCTTC. The chain was built from TRBV2 and TRBJ2-1; TRBD2 might be the D gene, on 5 matching bases. From the cysteine through the phenylalanine, the CDR3 covers 15 amino acids. Of the read, only the CDR3 DNA is kept; its 45 bases are in frame from base 1. V and J lose 5 bases and 0 bases, and a span of 11 bases separates them. For CDR1 and CDR2, the germline V gene lists SNHLY and FYNNEI.